These T cell receptor beta chains were read from a single sample in a study of human thymus T cells. Repertoires were generated with immunoSEQ multiplex PCR, while TCRdb's copy carries only in-frame clones and drops some. The data contain 46,000 or so clones, 95% of them singletons. Sequencing was carried out using blood. These TCRs come from a girl in the first two years of life with a congenital heart defect but otherwise immunologically healthy. Both conserved end residues are part of each CDR3. Each record gives: D gene, J gene, V gene, clone size, CDR3 DNA, CDR3 protein. A D gene is named only where the DNA matches it firmly. A clone size is listed for some rows: how often the clone was seen (once, few, many), or a class if it is expanded.

>.|TRBJ2-7|TRBV15|.
TGTGCCACCAGCAGATCAAGGGGGAGCTCCTACGAGCAGTACTTC
CATSRSRGSSYEQYF
>TRBD2|TRBJ2-1|TRBV5-1|.
TGCGCCAGCAGCTTGTCGCTAGCGGGAAGTCTCGGGGAGCAGTTCTTC
CASSLSLAGSLGEQFF
>.|TRBJ1-2|TRBV27|few
TGTGCCAGCTTGAGGCCTTATGGCTACACCTTC
CASLRPYGYTF
>.|TRBJ1-6|TRBV30|.
TGTGCCTGGACCGGGCGGGGGCTAAGCTCCTATAATTCACCCCTCCACTTT
CAWTGRGLSSYNSPLHF
>.|TRBJ2-1|TRBV9|.
TGTGCCAGCAGCGTAGCTACGGGTGAGCAGTTCTTC
CASSVATGEQFF
>.|TRBJ2-5|TRBV5-1|.
TGCGCCAGCAGCCCGGCCGGGTCGGCCCAGTACTTC
CASSPAGSAQYF
>.|TRBJ2-1|TRBV27|.
TGTGCCAGCAGCCTTACACGGGGGAGGAGGAATGAGCAGTTCTTC
CASSLTRGRRNEQFF
>.|TRBJ2-4|TRBV5-1|once
TGCGCCAGCAGCATAGGTTTCAAAAACATTCAGTACTTC
CASSIGFKNIQYF
>TRBD1|TRBJ1-4|TRBV5-6|once
TGTGCCAGCAGCTTGGCCTCAGGGGGAACTAATGAAAAACTGTTTTTT
CASSLASGGTNEKLFF
>.|TRBJ1-2|TRBV6-4|.
TGTGCCAGCAGTCACCGGGACACCAGACGCTATGGCTACACCTTC
CASSHRDTRRYGYTF
>.|TRBJ2-7|TRBV27|.
TGTGCCAGCAGTTCCTCCTACGAGCAGTACTTC
CASSSSYEQYF
>.|TRBJ2-7|TRBV4-3|.
TGCGCCAGCAGCCAAGTAGTGGGGGGCATCTACGAGCAGTACTTC
CASSQVVGGIYEQYF
>TRBD2|TRBJ2-3|TRBV5-1|.
TGCGCCAGCAGGTTGCCTCTAGCGGCTAGCACAGATACGCAGTATTTT
CASRLPLAASTDTQYF
>.|TRBJ1-1|TRBV29-1|.
TGCAGCGCCGAAGGGCCCGAAGCTTTCTTT
CSAEGPEAFF
>.|TRBJ1-1|TRBV6-1|.
TGTGCCAGCAGTGAGAACACTGAAGCTTTCTTT
CASSENTEAFF
>TRBD1|TRBJ1-5|TRBV19|.
TGTGCCAGTAGTATGAGAAGGCAGGGGGCAAATCAGCCCCAGCATTTT
CASSMRRQGANQPQHF
>.|TRBJ2-1|TRBV19|.
TGTGCCAGTACCCGAACGGGGAGTCTCAATGAGCAGTTCTTC
CASTRTGSLNEQFF
>.|TRBJ2-5|TRBV29-1|.
TGCAGCGTCCCAACTCAGGGTGGACAAGAGACCCAGTACTTC
CSVPTQGGQETQYF
>.|TRBJ2-7|TRBV16|.
TGTGCCAGCAGCCAATGGAAGGTCCCCCACGAGCAGTACTTC
CASSQWKVPHEQYF
>.|TRBJ2-1|TRBV21-1|.
TGTGCCAGCAGCAAAGAAACGGAGGGCCCGAATGAGCAGTTCTTC
CASSKETEGPNEQFF
>.|TRBJ1-5|TRBV7-8|.
TGTGCCAGCAGCTCCCGGGCCCCAGGGAGTCAGCCCCAGCATTTT
CASSSRAPGSQPQHF
>.|TRBJ2-7|TRBV28|.
TGTGCCAGCAGTTTTACGGCTCCTAGGGGCCACGAGCAGTACTTC
CASSFTAPRGHEQYF
>.|TRBJ2-5|TRBV4-3|.
TGCGCCAGCAGCCAAGAGGGGGCCCGGGGGTCGACCCAGTACTTC
CASSQEGARGSTQYF
>.|TRBJ2-1|TRBV4-3|.
TGCGCCAGCAGCCAAGGATCGCCTGGACGGGAGCAGTTCTTC
CASSQGSPGREQFF
>.|TRBJ2-3|TRBV15|.
TGTGCCACCAGCAGAGCTGCGGTACTAGCTGCAGATACGCAGTATTTT
CATSRAAVLAADTQYF
>TRBD2|TRBJ2-1|TRBV5-1|.
TGCGCCAGCAGTTCGCGGGAGCCTACCCATGAGCAGTTCTTC
CASSSREPTHEQFF
>TRBD2|TRBJ2-3|TRBV15|.
TGTGCCACCAGCAGTCGCGTAGCGGGAGCAGATACGCAGTATTTT
CATSSRVAGADTQYF
>.|TRBJ1-2|TRBV11-2|.
TGTGCCAGCAGCCCACGGTCGGGGGGCTACACCTTC
CASSPRSGGYTF
>.|TRBJ1-2|TRBV27|.
TGTGCCAGCGCCCGGGCGGGGAATGGCTACACCTTC
CASARAGNGYTF
>TRBD1|TRBJ2-6|TRBV5-6|.
TGTGCCAGCAGCTTCCGGACAGGTACCGGGGCCAACGTCCTGACTTTC
CASSFRTGTGANVLTF
>TRBD2|TRBJ2-7|TRBV5-1|few
TGCGCCAGCAGCGCAGCTAGCGGGAGCTGGGAGCAGTACTTC
CASSAASGSWEQYF
>TRBD1|TRBJ1-5|TRBV30|.
TGTGCCTGGAGTCAAGGGGGCGATCAGCCCCAGCATTTT
CAWSQGGDQPQHF
>TRBD1|TRBJ2-7|TRBV5-1|once
TGCGCCAGCAGCTTAACAGGGGGGTACGAGCAGTACTTC
CASSLTGGYEQYF
>.|TRBJ2-2|TRBV4-1|once
TGCGCCAGCAGCCCCGCGACAGGTACGAACACCGGGGAGCTGTTTTTT
CASSPATGTNTGELFF
>.|TRBJ1-1|TRBV9|.
TGTGCCAGCAGCGTAGCTCCGATCGACAGTTTGAACACTGAAGCTTTCTTT
CASSVAPIDSLNTEAFF
>.|TRBJ2-2|TRBV7-3|.
TGTGCCAGCAGCTCCAAGGGCGGGCCGAACACCGGGGAGCTGTTTTTT
CASSSKGGPNTGELFF
>.|TRBJ2-1|TRBV5-1|once
TGCGCCAGCAGCTTTCACAATGAGCAGTTCTTC
CASSFHNEQFF
>TRBD1|TRBJ1-4|TRBV7-9|.
TGTGCCAGCAGCTGGACAGGGGTCGGGGAAAAACTGTTTTTT
CASSWTGVGEKLFF
>TRBD2|TRBJ2-7|TRBV7-9|.
TGTGCCAGCAGCTTGCGGGGGGCCCACGAGCAGTACTTC
CASSLRGAHEQYF
>.|TRBJ2-2|TRBV7-3|.
TGTGCCAGCAGGGGCGTCACCGGGGAGCTGTTTTTT
CASRGVTGELFF
>TRBD2|TRBJ2-1|TRBV19|.
TGTGCCAGTAGGCAGACTAGCGGGAGGGGATATGAGCAGTTCTTC
CASRQTSGRGYEQFF
>.|TRBJ1-2|TRBV15|.
TGTGCCACCAGCAGAGGTCGGCTTTGGGCCTATGGCTACACCTTC
CATSRGRLWAYGYTF
>TRBD2|TRBJ2-7|TRBV4-3|.
TGCGCCAGCAGCCAAGAGCTGGGCGGGAGCCGATACGAGCAGTACTTC
CASSQELGGSRYEQYF
>TRBD1|TRBJ2-1|TRBV6-6|once
TGTGCCAGCAGTTATACAGGGGGCAATGAGCAGTTCTTC
CASSYTGGNEQFF
>.|TRBJ1-1|TRBV30|.
TGTGCCTGGAGTGTACAGGATGAAGCTTTCTTT
CAWSVQDEAFF
>TRBD1|TRBJ2-3|TRBV5-1|once
TGCGCCAGCAGCCTGGCTATAGGGACAGCAGATACGCAGTATTTT
CASSLAIGTADTQYF
>.|TRBJ2-7|TRBV6-5|.
TGTGCCAGCAGTGCAGGGTCATTCTCCTACGAGCAGTACTTC
CASSAGSFSYEQYF
>TRBD2|TRBJ2-1|TRBV7-6|.
TGTGCCAGCAGCGGGCTAGCGGGAGTGACGGATGAGCAGTTCTTC
CASSGLAGVTDEQFF
>.|TRBJ2-3|TRBV10-1|.
TGCGCCAGCAGTGCATCCGGGGCGCAGTATTTT
CASSASGAQYF
>.|TRBJ1-2|TRBV19|.
TGTGCCAGTAGTATGGGCAGGACTAACTATGGCTACACCTTC
CASSMGRTNYGYTF
>TRBD2|TRBJ2-3|TRBV19|.
TGTGCCAGTAGTACCAGGGGCCCTAGCGGGCCAGATACGCAGTATTTT
CASSTRGPSGPDTQYF
>TRBD2|TRBJ2-3|TRBV27|.
TGTGCCAGCAGTACCAGGACTAGCCCCAGCACAGATACGCAGTATTTT
CASSTRTSPSTDTQYF